This TCR beta chain was captured in a study of T-cell reconstitution after alpha-beta-depleted transplantation in children. General study points: Reportedly, alpha-beta T cells present about two months post-transplant originated from several hundred expanded clones of graft origin.

CDR1 is MGHDK and CDR2 is SYGVNS in the germline V gene. The CDR3 covers 17 residues. The junction had 13 bases not matched to a gene; V was cut back by 0 bases and J by 5 bases. The TCRbeta library incorporated unique molecular identifiers. A single record per CDR3 protein comes from TCRdb applying MiXCR to the PCR reads. Altogether approximately 300,000 distinct CDR3 sequences are present, roughly a tenth being singletons, with the ten largest covering 7.5%. This clonotype was detected ten times or more. No antigen is known for it. The chain is built from TRBV25-1 and TRBJ2-7; 7 nucleotides match TRBD1. The sample consisted of PBMCs, taken before TCRalphabeta/CD19-depleted stem cell transplant. This TCR was sampled from a boy in the first two years of life with acute myeloid leukemia, due to receive a stem cell transplant. CDR3 residues: CASSEYFVEGAKHEQYF. Here the CDR3 DNA reads TGTGCCAGCAGTGAATATTTCGTTGAGGGGGCTAAGCACGAGCAGTACTTC.